The T cell receptor (beta chain) described here comes from a study of blood T cells in healthy people across ages. A J-beta primer mix and a sample-barcoded 5' primer were used in a second PCR of about 7 to 12 cycles. TCRdb itself ran the 5' RACE reads through MiXCR, one entry per CDR3 protein. The sample has 1.5 million to 2 million distinct CDR3 sequences; 28% are singletons. V shed 6 bases and J shed 10 bases, with 21 bases lying between them. This CDR3 spans 14 amino acids. The chain has TRBV12-3 or TRBV12-4 and TRBJ1-2; possible D gene TRBD1, 6 bases. Source material: blood. The receptor was derived from a woman between 25 and 40 years old in good health. CDR3 DNA: TGTGCCAGCAGCCTACGGGACACCGCCCTCGACTACACCTTC. Translated: CASSLRDTALDYTF.